This section outlines one TCR beta chain sequence together with its context. Its antigen is unknown. This sample was taken from a study of molecular identifiers for immune sequencing clone quantification. Study-level background: Replicate experiments took RNA from roughly 18,000 or 92,000 naive CD8 cells, divided it five ways and sequenced four.

Previously described methods and listed TCR primers were used for bulk TCR libraries. TCRdb re-derived calls from the PCR reads in MiXCR, one entry per CDR3 protein. The sample consists of around 470,000 distinct CDR3 sequences, 20% to 25% of them appearing once. The germline gives CDR1 MDHEN, CDR2 SYDVKM. V dropped 5 bases and J dropped 0 bases, with 17 bases sitting between them. The CDR3 has 16 residues. Study conclusions and caveats: Clones above 20 RNA copies contained over 99% of effector molecules and under 1% of naive molecules.

Sequencing was carried out using naive CD8+ T cells from blood, with Jurkat cell RNA spiked in. Subset noted: FACS-sorted CD8+CD4-CCR7+CD45RA+ naive T cells. The receptor comes from a human donor in good health. Some libraries in this study had Jurkat cell RNA spiked in. The rearrangement joins TRBV28 to TRBJ2-7; D is tentatively TRBD1 or TRBD2 (5 bases each). CDR3 bases: TGTGCCAGCAGTCCTACCGGGGCAGGGAGCTCCTACGAGCAGTACTTC. This gives the protein CASSPTGAGSSYEQYF.